This TCR beta chain was recovered during a study of blood T cell repertoires in COVID-19. At the level of the study: Nucleic acid was either cDNA or gDNA, and it came from T cells, B-cell-depleted T cells, or PBMCs.

This CDR3 is built from 15 residues. Germline V lookup: CDR1 SGHTA, CDR2 FQGNSA. Trimming pared 3 bases from V and 2 bases from J, leaving 10 bases between. Per the authors' pipeline: Amplification with reference gene primers provided the estimates of nucleated cell counts. The repertoire was sequenced with immunoSEQ multiplex PCR; TCRdb's copy has only in-frame clones and lacks some. V and J calls and clone size are given by that table; D and trimming were obtained from the DNA. The sample has 410,000 or so clones, about 91% seen once. The chain has TRBV7-2 and TRBJ2-2; tentative D call: TRBD2 (6 bases). The receptor was derived from a woman in her thirties or forties with COVID-19, enrolled during active disease. The sample consisted of peripheral blood. DNA for the CDR3: TGTGCCAGCAGCTTGGGTAGCGGAAACACCGGGGAGCTGTTTTTT. Its protein product is CASSLGSGNTGELFF.